This T cell receptor beta chain was documented in a study of cytotoxic CD8 clonotypes in ibrutinib-treated CLL. The wider study: A mean of roughly 260,000 productive templates and tens of thousands of productive rearrangements was obtained per sample.

Remarks on this clone: Its specificity is not known.

The CDR3 runs to 12 residues. V shed 4 bases and J shed 7 bases, with 10 bases lying between them. The germline CDR1 and CDR2 sequences are SGHDN and FVKESK. Target depth was 1 in 200,000 to 1 in 1 million T cells, about 10x per clonotype. Clones were sequenced by immunoSEQ multiplex PCR, and TCRdb holds only the in-frame ones, with some missing. The table has 160,000 or so clones, about 80% seen once. Study-wide findings and caveats: Samples were collected at differing times from sustained-remission and progressing patients.

This clonotype was sampled from a human donor with chronic lymphocytic leukemia. The V and J genes are TRBV14 and TRBJ1-1; D may be TRBD1 (5 bases). Sequencing was performed on PBMCs, taken after 24 months of ibrutinib treatment. CDR3 sequence (DNA): TGTGCCAGCAGCCGGGACGGCTTTGAAGCTTTCTTT. The encoded protein is CASSRDGFEAFF.